Detailed here is one T cell receptor beta chain. No antigen is known for it. This sample is drawn from a study of Ad26.COV2.S vaccination and SARS-CoV-2 variants. Study observations and caveats: It was vaccine recipients, not placebo recipients, who had the higher spike-specific TCR breadth.

As for treatment: around 19 received Ad26.COV2.S at low or high dose, single or two shots; five or six received placebo; per-sample allocation not given. After the first vaccine or placebo injection, samples were drawn on day 63. This table comes from immunoSEQ multiplex PCR, and its TCRdb copy is limited to in-frame clones, with some not included. The table includes 400,000 to 500,000 clones, 89% detected once. This CDR3 spans 15 amino acids. Germline CDR1 reads KGHSH; CDR2 reads LQKENI. Trimming shortened V by 5 bases and J by 6 bases, and 17 bases separated the two germline ends. V usage is TRBV18 and J usage is TRBJ2-4; D is perhaps TRBD1 (5 bases). The source was peripheral blood, collected in a trial of Ad26.COV2.S vaccine versus placebo. The sequence derives from a person aged 18-60 years who received the Ad26.COV2.S COVID-19 vaccine or a placebo. CDR3 sequence: CASSTNRIQGNIQYF. The CDR3 DNA is TGTGCCAGCTCAACAAACAGAATCCAGGGAAACATTCAGTACTTC.